This T cell receptor (beta chain) was sequenced for a study of patients and donors after allogeneic stem cell transplantation. This clonotype was observed a handful of times. The V gene end was trimmed by 3 bases and the J gene end by 7 bases; junction bases not matched to a gene: 6. The CDR3 has 15 amino acids. Germline CDR1 SGHNT, CDR2 YYREEE (reference sequence). TCRdb fed the RT-PCR reads into MiXCR, producing one record per CDR3 protein. The table lists about 960,000 distinct CDR3 sequences, roughly 18% of them singletons. The TCR was taken from a human donor who was either an allogeneic HSCT recipient or a stem cell or donor lymphocyte infusion donor (not recorded which). It is not recorded whose cells these are; they may come from a transplant donor. The sequenced sample was blood, either unsorted or a sorted T cell fraction (not recorded which). V is TRBV5-4 and J is TRBJ2-2; 10 bases are a match to TRBD2. The CDR3, as DNA: TGTGCCAGCAGCTCCGGGACTAGCGTCGACGGGGAGCTGTTTTTT. This encodes CASSSGTSVDGELFF. The complete variable domain, with remaining parts taken from reference TRBV5-4 and TRBJ2-2, reads ETGVTQSPTHLIKTRGQQVTLRCSSQSGHNTVSWYQQALGQGPQFIFQYYREEENGRGNFPPRFSGLQFPNYSSELNVNALELDDSALYLCASSSGTSVDGELFFGEGSRLTVL.